These 28 T cell receptor beta chains originate from one sample sequenced in a study of blood T cell repertoires in COVID-19. TCRdb's table, derived via immunoSEQ multiplex PCR, lists solely in-frame clones and lacks some. The sample records about 130,000 clones, about four fifths being singletons. The sequencing sample was made of peripheral blood. These receptors originate from an elderly woman with acute or convalescent COVID-19.

The chain joins TRBV5-1 to TRBJ1-2, with 7 bases fitting TRBD1. The CDR3 is made up of 16 amino acids. Germline V lookup: CDR1 SGHRS, CDR2 YFSETQ. Trimming at V came to 4 bases and at J to 4 bases, leaving 13 bases not matched to a gene. CDR3 DNA: TGCGCCAGCAGCCTAAATCCGGGACAGATTCTCTATGGCTACACCTTC. Translated, it gives CASSLNPGQILYGYTF.

This clone appeared once. J is TRBJ2-2 and V is TRBV7-9; 10 bases are shared with TRBD2. Trimming removed 5 bases from V and 4 bases from J; junction bases left unmatched: 7. This CDR3 is built from 16 residues. CDR1 is SEHNR and CDR2 is FQNEAQ in the germline V gene (reference sequence). The CDR3 loop reads CASSQGLAVSTGELFF. The CDR3 DNA reads as TGTGCCAGCAGCCAAGGACTAGCGGTGTCCACCGGGGAGCTGTTTTTT.

The V call is TRBV21-1, the J call TRBJ1-5; the table's TRBD1 call for D was not verified on the DNA. TRBV21-1 is given as a pseudogene. This CDR3 region has 15 residues. The CDR3 DNA sequence: TGTGCCAGCAAGGGGGCTTCTCGTCGGGGTCAGCCCCAGCATTTT. It specifies CASKGASRRGQPQHF.

This clone occurred once. The rearrangement uses TRBV9 and TRBJ1-2, with 8 bases aligning to TRBD1. The germline CDR1 and CDR2 sequences are SGDLS and YYNGEE. With 3 bases clipped from V and 7 bases from J, the junction kept 8 bases outside the gene matches. The CDR3 spans 14 residues. CDR3 sequence: CASSGPTGAGGYTF. As DNA, the CDR3 is TGTGCCAGCAGCGGCCCGACAGGGGCCGGTGGCTACACCTTC.

The chain links TRBV6-1 to TRBJ2-3; D gene ambiguous. The V gene's germline CDR1 is MNHNS and CDR2 SASEGT. V lost 4 bases to trimming and J lost 0 bases, with 17 bases between them. CDR3 length equals 17 residues. Here the CDR3 DNA reads TGTGCCAGCAGTGGTTACGTGTACTCTCTTAGCACAGATACGCAGTATTTT. Amino acid sequence: CASSGYVYSLSTDTQYF.

J is TRBJ1-1 and V is TRBV10-3; D possibly corresponds to TRBD1 (6 bases). Trimming shortened V by 0 bases and J by 5 bases, and 16 bases separated the two germline ends. Germline values: CDR1 ENHRY, CDR2 SYGVKD. This CDR3 is built from 16 residues. CDR3 amino acids: CAISESGRGAGTEAFF. CDR3 nucleotide sequence: TGTGCCATCAGTGAGTCCGGCCGGGGGGCAGGGACTGAAGCTTTCTTT.

The J gene is TRBJ1-3, the V gene TRBV18; weak D call: TRBD1 (6 bases). V was trimmed by 1 base and J by 3 bases, leaving 13 bases between them. In germline, CDR1 is KGHSH, CDR2 LQKENI. The CDR3 has 16 amino acids. The CDR3 DNA follows: TGTGCCAGCTCACCACAAGTAGGGGACAATGGAAACACCATATATTTT. It codes for CASSPQVGDNGNTIYF.

The rearrangement joins TRBV12-3 or TRBV12-4 to TRBJ1-3; D gene uncertain. The ends were cut back, 7 bases at V and 0 bases at J, with 7 bases in the middle. CDR3 length: 13 residues. CDR3 DNA: TGTGCCAGCACTCGGGACTCTGGAAACACCATATATTTT. Protein: CASTRDSGNTIYF.

The chain couples TRBV2 to TRBJ1-5; 7 nucleotides line up with TRBD1. J lost 1 base, V lost 7 bases, and 7 bases had no gene match. The CDR3 has 15 residues. Per germline, CDR1 SNHLY and CDR2 FYNNEI. The CDR3 sequence: CASKLRGESNQPQHF. The CDR3 nucleotides read TGTGCCAGCAAACTCAGGGGGGAAAGCAATCAGCCCCAGCATTTT.

The V call is TRBV7-2, the J call TRBJ1-2; D perhaps matches TRBD1 (6 bases). V lost 6 bases and J 8 bases, leaving 16 bases between the germline ends. The CDR3 runs 13 residues. Germline CDR1 is SGHTA and CDR2 is FQGNSA. CDR3 amino acids: CASSFHRERGYTF. The CDR3 bases are TGTGCCAGCAGTTTCCACAGGGAACGAGGCTACACCTTC.

The chain links TRBV5-6 to TRBJ2-5; tentative D call: TRBD1 (5 bases). The ends were cut back, 1 base at V and 5 bases at J, with 12 bases in the middle. This CDR3 is 14 amino acids long. Germline V CDR1 and CDR2: SGHDT, YYEEEE. CDR3 bases: TGTGCCAGCAGCTTGTTCCCAGGGCGGGAGACCCAGTACTTC. It yields the protein CASSLFPGRETQYF.

The genes are TRBV6-6 and TRBJ2-7; 8 nucleotides align to TRBD2. J lost 2 bases, V lost 2 bases, and 5 bases had no gene match. This CDR3 has 15 amino acids. Germline assignment: CDR1 MNHNY and CDR2 SVGAGI (reference sequence). CDR3 bases: TGTGCCAGCAGTTACCTCCCCGGGAGGGCCTACGAGCAGTACTTC. Translated: CASSYLPGRAYEQYF.

This chain uses TRBV6-5 with TRBJ2-7; D is ambiguous. V lost 0 bases to trimming and J lost 5 bases, with 17 bases between them. Germline assignment: CDR1 MNHEY and CDR2 SVGAGI. This CDR3 is built from 16 residues. This CDR3 reads CASSYSMRLGPNEQYF. The CDR3 coding sequence is TGTGCCAGCAGTTACTCGATGCGGCTGGGTCCCAACGAGCAGTACTTC.

The V and J genes are TRBV4-2 and TRBJ1-2; D uncertain. Germline V gene data show CDR1 as LGHNA and CDR2 as YNFKEQ. V lost 2 bases and J 1 base, leaving 11 bases between the germline ends. The CDR3 is 15 residues long. The CDR3 region has the DNA TGTGCCAGCAGCCAACTAAGGGAGGTTAACTATGGCTACACCTTC. It encodes CASSQLREVNYGYTF.

The CDR3 nucleotides read TGTGCCAGCAGTTTGGGAGCTGCAACTAATGAAAAACTGTTTTTT. Translation gives CASSLGAATNEKLFF. The V gene is TRBV27, the J gene TRBJ1-4; D call uncertain. V dropped 3 bases and J dropped 0 bases, with 8 bases sitting between them. This CDR3 contains 15 residues. The germline V gene has CDR1 MNHEY and CDR2 SMNVEV (reference sequence).

The chain couples TRBV6-5 to TRBJ1-2, with a weak D call TRBD1 (6 bases). Germline V lookup: CDR1 MNHEY, CDR2 SVGAGI. The V gene lost 6 bases and the J gene lost 4 bases, with 12 bases spanning the gap. The CDR3 loop spans 13 amino acids. The CDR3 bases are TGTGCCAGCAGGGGGGCGGGGGCCTATGGCTACACCTTC. Translation gives CASRGAGAYGYTF.

V is TRBV7-2 and J is TRBJ1-1; no reliable D call. This CDR3 has 16 amino acids. Trimming removed 0 bases at V and 4 bases at J, with 15 bases between. The germline CDR1 and CDR2 sequences are SGHTA and FQGNSA. The CDR3 sequence is CASSLAGAGLGTEAFF. The CDR3 nucleotides read TGTGCCAGCAGCTTAGCGGGAGCCGGGCTCGGCACTGAAGCTTTCTTT.

This clone occurred once. The genes are TRBV6-5 and TRBJ1-1; D perhaps matches TRBD1 (6 bases). The CDR3 is made up of 16 amino acids. V lost 0 bases to trimming and J lost 3 bases, with 14 bases between them. CDR1 is MNHEY and CDR2 is SVGAGI in the germline V gene. CDR3 DNA sequence: TGTGCCAGCAGTTACTCGGGGGGGGGCAGGCACACTGAAGCTTTCTTT. It specifies CASSYSGGGRHTEAFF.

The chain combines TRBV7-6 with TRBJ1-1; a possible D gene is TRBD1 (5 bases). V was shortened by 1 base and J by 3 bases, with 12 bases between the two germline ends. From germline, CDR1 is SGHVS and CDR2 FNYEAQ. The CDR3 totals 15 residues. The CDR3 loop is CASSLGQGGDTEAFF. CDR3 sequence (DNA): TGTGCCAGCAGCTTAGGGCAGGGAGGGGACACTGAAGCTTTCTTT.

The rearrangement joins TRBV10-3 to TRBJ2-1; no clear D. CDR1 is ENHRY and CDR2 is SYGVKD in the germline V gene. The V and J ends lost 2 bases and 6 bases respectively, with 20 bases between them. The CDR3 spans 17 residues. CDR3 residues: CAISEPRPRLAINEQFF. In nucleotides, the CDR3 is TGTGCCATCAGTGAGCCCCGCCCCCGACTTGCAATCAATGAGCAGTTCTTC.

The rearrangement links TRBV6-1 to TRBJ2-3; 7 nucleotides line up with TRBD2. The CDR3 contains 16 residues. V shed 0 bases, J shed 5 bases, and the junction held 8 bases outside the gene matches. Per the germline V gene, CDR1 is MNHNS and CDR2 is SASEGT. CDR3: CASSEAVGGSGDTQYF. CDR3 in DNA: TGTGCCAGCAGTGAAGCGGTCGGGGGGTCCGGAGATACGCAGTATTTT.

The chain uses TRBV5-5 and TRBJ2-5, with TRBD1 as a possible D gene (6 bases). The CDR3 loop spans 14 amino acids. V was cut by 6 bases and J by 0 bases, with 12 bases left in between. Per the germline V gene, CDR1 is SGHKS and CDR2 is YYEKEE (reference sequence). DNA for the CDR3: TGTGCCAGCAAAGATACAGGGTACCAAGAGACCCAGTACTTC. This encodes CASKDTGYQETQYF.

This clone came up once. The chain joins TRBV7-3 to TRBJ2-3; a weak D match, TRBD1 (6 bases). The germline V and J ends were trimmed by 1 base and 5 bases, with 10 bases remaining between them. Germline CDR1 reads SGHTA; CDR2 reads FQGTGA. This CDR3 contains 14 residues. The CDR3 bases are TGTGCCAGCAGCTTAAACCAGGGGATAGATACGCAGTATTTT. Its translation: CASSLNQGIDTQYF.

This clone showed up just once. This chain links TRBV3-1 (or the pseudogene TRBV3-2) with TRBJ2-6; 8 bases agree with TRBD1. There are 18 residues in the CDR3. Looked up from germline, CDR1 is LGHDT and CDR2 is YNNKEL (reference sequence). V dropped 4 bases and J dropped 2; count of bases not matched to a gene: 10. CDR3 nucleotide sequence: TGTGCCAGCAGCCCCACAGGGGGACAAATGGCTGGGGCCAACGTCCTGACTTTC. Translated: CASSPTGGQMAGANVLTF.

V and J are TRBV6-5 and TRBJ1-5; 7 nucleotides align to TRBD1. Looked up from germline, CDR1 is MNHEY and CDR2 is SVGAGI. Trimming cost V 5 bases and J 4 bases; bases outside gene matches: 8. This CDR3 comprises 15 residues. Written as DNA, the CDR3 is TGTGCCAGCAGTAGCACCCCGGGACAGAATCAGCCCCAGCATTTT. It translates to CASSSTPGQNQPQHF.

The gene calls are TRBV5-5 and TRBJ2-3; the D gene is possibly TRBD2 (5 bases). Trimming stripped 0 bases from V and 3 bases from J, with 14 bases between. Germline loops: CDR1 SGHKS, CDR2 YYEKEE (reference sequence). The length of the CDR3 is 16 residues. The CDR3 DNA is TGTGCCAGCAGCTTGGGCAGACTATCGGGAACAGATACGCAGTATTTT. Translated: CASSLGRLSGTDTQYF.

The sample holds one count of this clone. This chain uses TRBV7-9 with TRBJ2-2; 14 nucleotides agree with TRBD2. The CDR3 has 19 amino acids. V was clipped by 5 bases and J by 0 bases; unmatched bases: 8. Germline CDR1 and CDR2: SEHNR and FQNEAQ (reference sequence). The CDR3 DNA follows: TGTGCCAGCAGCCATACGGGACTAGCGGGGGTTACGAACACCGGGGAGCTGTTTTTT. It specifies CASSHTGLAGVTNTGELFF.

This chain uses TRBV4-1 with TRBJ1-1; D gene ambiguous. The CDR3 contains 12 residues. The V gene's germline CDR1 is MGHRA and CDR2 YSYEKL. V was trimmed by 5 bases and J by 0 bases, leaving 4 bases between them. The CDR3 loop reads CASSYMNTEAFF. CDR3 bases: TGCGCCAGCAGCTACATGAACACTGAAGCTTTCTTT.